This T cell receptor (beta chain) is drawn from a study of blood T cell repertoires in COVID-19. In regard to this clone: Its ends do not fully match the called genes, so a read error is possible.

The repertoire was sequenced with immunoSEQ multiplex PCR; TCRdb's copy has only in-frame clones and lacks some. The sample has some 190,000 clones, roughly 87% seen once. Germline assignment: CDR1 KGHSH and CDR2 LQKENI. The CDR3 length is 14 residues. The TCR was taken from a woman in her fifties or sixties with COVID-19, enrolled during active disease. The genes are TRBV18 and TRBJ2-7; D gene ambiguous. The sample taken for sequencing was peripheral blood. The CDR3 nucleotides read TGTGCCAGCTCACCTTCTCGGTTCTCCCACGAGCAGTACTTC. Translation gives CASSPSRFSHEQYF.